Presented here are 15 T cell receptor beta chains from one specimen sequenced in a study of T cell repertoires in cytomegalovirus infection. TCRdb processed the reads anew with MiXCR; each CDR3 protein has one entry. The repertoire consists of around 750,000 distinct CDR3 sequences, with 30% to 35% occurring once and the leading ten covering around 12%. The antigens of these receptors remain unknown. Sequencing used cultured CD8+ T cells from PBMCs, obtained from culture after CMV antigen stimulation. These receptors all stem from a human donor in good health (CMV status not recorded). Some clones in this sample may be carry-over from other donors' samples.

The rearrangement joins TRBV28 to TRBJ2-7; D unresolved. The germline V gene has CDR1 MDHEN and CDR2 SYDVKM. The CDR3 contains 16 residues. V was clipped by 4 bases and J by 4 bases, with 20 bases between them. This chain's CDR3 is CASSSSPFDPLYEQYV. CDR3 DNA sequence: TGTGCCAGCAGTTCTTCTCCTTTTGACCCCCTTTACGAGCAGTACGTC.

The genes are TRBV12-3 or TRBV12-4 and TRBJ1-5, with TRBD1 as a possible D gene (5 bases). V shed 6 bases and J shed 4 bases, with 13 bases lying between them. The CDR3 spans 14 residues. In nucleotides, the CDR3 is TGTGCCAGCAGGCTCAGGGAAGGGAATCAGCCCCAGCATTTT. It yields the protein CASRLREGNQPQHF.

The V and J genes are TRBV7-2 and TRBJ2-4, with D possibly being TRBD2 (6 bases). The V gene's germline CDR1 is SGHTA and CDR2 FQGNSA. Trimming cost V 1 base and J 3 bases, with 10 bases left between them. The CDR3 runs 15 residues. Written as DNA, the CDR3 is TGTGCCAGCAGCTTAGTGGGACTTGACAAAAACATTCAGTACTTC. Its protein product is CASSLVGLDKNIQYF.

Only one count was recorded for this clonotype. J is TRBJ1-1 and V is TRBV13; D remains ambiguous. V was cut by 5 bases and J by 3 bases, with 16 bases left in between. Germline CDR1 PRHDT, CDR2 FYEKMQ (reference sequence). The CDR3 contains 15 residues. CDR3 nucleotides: TGTGCCAGCAGCAAACCTCGGGGAACCGACACTGAAGCTTTCTTT. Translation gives CASSKPRGTDTEAFF.

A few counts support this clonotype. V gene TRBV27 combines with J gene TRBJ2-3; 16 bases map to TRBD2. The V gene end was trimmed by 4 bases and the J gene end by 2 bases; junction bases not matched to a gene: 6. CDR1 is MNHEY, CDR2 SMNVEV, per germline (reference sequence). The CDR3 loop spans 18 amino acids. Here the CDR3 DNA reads TGTGCCAGCAGTTCGGGACTAGCGGGGGGGAGGCCCACAGATACGCAGTATTTT. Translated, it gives CASSSGLAGGRPTDTQYF.

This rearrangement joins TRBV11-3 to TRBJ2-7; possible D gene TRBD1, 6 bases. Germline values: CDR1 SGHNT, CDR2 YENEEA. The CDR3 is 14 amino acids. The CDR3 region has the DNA TGTGGCAGCAGCTTCCGGACAGTCTCCTACGAGCAGTACGTC. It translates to CGSSFRTVSYEQYV.

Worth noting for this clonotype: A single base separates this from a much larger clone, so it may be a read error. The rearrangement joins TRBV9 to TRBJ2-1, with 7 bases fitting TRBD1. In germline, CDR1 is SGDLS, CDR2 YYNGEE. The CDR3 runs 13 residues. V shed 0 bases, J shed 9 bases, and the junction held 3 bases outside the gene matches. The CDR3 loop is CASSVGGGGEQFF. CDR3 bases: TGTGCCAGCAGCGTAGGAGGGGGCGGTGAGCAGTTCTTC.

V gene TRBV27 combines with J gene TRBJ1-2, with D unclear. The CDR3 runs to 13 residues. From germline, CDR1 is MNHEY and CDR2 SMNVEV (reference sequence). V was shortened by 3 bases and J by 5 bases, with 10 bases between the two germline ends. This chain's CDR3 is CASSLGLLYGYTF. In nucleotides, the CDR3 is TGTGCCAGCAGTTTGGGGTTACTTTATGGCTACACCTTC.

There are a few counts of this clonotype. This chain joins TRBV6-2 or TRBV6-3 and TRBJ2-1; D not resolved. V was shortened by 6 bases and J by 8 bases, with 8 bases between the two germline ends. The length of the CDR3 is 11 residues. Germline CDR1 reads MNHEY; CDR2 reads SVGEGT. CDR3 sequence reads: CASSPSYEQFF. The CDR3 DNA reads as TGTGCCAGCAGCCCCTCCTATGAGCAGTTCTTC.

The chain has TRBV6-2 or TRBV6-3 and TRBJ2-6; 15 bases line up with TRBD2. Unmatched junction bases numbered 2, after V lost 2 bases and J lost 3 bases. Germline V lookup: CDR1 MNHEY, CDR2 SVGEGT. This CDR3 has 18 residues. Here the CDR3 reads CASSYGTSGGSGANVLTF. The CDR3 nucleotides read TGTGCCAGCAGTTACGGGACTAGCGGGGGGAGTGGGGCCAACGTCCTGACTTTC.

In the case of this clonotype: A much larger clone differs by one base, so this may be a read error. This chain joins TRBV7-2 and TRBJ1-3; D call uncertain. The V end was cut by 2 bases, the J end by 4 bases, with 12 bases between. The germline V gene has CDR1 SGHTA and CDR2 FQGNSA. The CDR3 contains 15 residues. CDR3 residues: CASSLNKQRGNTIYF. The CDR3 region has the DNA TGTGCCAGCAGCTTAAATAAGCAGAGGGGAAACACCATATATTTT.

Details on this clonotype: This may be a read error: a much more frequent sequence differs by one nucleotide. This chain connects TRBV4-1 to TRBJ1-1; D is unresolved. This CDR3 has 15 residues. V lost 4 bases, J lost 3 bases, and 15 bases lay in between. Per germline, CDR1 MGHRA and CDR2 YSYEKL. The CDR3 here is CASSLRKGKDTEAFF. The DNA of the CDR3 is TGCGCCAGCAGCCTACGTAAAGGGAAGGACACTGAAGCTTTCTTT.

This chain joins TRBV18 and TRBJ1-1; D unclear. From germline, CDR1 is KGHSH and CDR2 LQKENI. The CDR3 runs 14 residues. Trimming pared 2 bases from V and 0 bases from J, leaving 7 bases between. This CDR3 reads CASSPVRMNTEAFF. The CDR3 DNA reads TGTGCCAGCTCACCAGTACGGATGAACACTGAAGCTTTCTTT.

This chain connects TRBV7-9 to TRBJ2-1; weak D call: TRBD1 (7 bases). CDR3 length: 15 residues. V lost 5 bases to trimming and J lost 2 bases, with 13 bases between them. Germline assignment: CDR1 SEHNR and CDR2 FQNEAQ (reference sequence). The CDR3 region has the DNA TGTGCCAGCAGCCTCCAGGGGGGCCCCTACAATGAGCAGTTCTTC. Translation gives CASSLQGGPYNEQFF.

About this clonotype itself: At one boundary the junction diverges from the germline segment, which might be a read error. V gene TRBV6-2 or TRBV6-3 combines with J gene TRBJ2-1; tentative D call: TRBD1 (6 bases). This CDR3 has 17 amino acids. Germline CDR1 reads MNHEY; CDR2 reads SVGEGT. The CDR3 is CASSHSRGQWRSNEQFF. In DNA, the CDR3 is TGTGCCAGCAGTCACTCCCGAGGACAGTGGCGAAGCAATGAGCAGTTCTTC.